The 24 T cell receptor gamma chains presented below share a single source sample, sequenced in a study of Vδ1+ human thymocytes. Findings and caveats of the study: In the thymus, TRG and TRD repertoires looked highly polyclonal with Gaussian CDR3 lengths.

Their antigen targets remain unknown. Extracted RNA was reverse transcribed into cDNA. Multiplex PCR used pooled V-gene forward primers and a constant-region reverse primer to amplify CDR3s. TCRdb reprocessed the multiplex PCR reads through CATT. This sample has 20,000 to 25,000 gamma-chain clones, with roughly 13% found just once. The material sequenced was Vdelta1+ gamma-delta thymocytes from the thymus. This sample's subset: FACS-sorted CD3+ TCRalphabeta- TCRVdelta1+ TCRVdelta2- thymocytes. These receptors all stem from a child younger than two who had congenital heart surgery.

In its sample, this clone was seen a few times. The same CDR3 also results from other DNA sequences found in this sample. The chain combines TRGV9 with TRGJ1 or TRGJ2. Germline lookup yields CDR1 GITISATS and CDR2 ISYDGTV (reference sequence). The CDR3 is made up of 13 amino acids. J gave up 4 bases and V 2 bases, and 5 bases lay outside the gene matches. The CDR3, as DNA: TGTGCCTTGTGGGAGGATCTATATTATAAGAAACTCTTT. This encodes CALWEDLYYKKLF.

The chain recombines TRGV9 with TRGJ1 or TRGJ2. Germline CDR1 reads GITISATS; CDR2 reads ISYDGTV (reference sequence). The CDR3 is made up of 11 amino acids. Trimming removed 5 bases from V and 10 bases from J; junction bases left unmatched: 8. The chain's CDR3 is CALWVRLKKLF. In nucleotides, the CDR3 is TGTGCCTTGTGGGTACGTCTAAAGAAACTCTTT.

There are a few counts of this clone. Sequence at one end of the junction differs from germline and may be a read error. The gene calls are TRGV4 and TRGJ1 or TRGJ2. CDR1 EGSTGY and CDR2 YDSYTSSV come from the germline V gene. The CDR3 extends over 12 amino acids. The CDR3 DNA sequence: TGTGCCACCTGGAATGGTATGAATAAGAAACTCTTT. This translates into CATWNGMNKKLF.

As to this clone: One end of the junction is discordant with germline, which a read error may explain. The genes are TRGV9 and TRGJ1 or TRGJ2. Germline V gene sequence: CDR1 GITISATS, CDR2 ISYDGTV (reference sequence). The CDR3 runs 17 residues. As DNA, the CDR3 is TGTGCCTTGTGGGAGGTGGGATTACTTTCGATTTATTATAAGAAGCTCTTT. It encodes CALWEVGLLSIYYKKLF.

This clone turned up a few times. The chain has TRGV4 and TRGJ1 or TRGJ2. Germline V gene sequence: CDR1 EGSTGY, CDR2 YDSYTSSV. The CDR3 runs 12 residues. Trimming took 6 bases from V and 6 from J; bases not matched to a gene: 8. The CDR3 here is CATWNHLYKKLF. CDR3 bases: TGTGCCACCTGGAATCACCTTTATAAGAAACTCTTT.

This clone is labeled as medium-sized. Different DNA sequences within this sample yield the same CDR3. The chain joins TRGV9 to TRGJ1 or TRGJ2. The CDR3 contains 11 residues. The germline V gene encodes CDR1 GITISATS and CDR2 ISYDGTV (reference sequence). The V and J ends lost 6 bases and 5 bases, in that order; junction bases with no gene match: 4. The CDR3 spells CALWTDYKKLF. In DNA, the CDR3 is TGTGCCTTGTGGACCGATTATAAGAAACTCTTT.

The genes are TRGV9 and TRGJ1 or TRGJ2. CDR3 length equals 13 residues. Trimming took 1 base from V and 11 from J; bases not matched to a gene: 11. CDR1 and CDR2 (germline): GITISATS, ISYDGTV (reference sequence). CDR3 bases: TGTGCCTTGTGGGAGGTTACCTATACGGAGAAACTCTTT. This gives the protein CALWEVTYTEKLF.

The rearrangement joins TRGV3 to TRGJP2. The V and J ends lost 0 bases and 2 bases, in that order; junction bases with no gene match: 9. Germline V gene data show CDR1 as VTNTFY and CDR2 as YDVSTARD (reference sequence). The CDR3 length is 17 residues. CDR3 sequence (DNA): TGTGCCACCTGGGACAGGCGGAGAGGAAGTAGTGATTGGATCAAGACGTTT. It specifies CATWDRRRGSSDWIKTF.

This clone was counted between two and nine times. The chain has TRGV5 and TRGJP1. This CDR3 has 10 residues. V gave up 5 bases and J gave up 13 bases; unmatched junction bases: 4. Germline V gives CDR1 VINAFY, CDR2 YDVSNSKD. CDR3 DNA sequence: TGTGCCACCTGGGTTTTGTTCAAGATATTT. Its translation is CATWVLFKIF.

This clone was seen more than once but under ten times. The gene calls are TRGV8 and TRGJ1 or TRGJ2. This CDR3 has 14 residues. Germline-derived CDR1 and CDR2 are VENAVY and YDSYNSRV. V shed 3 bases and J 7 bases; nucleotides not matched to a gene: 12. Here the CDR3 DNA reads TGTGCCACCTGGGATCCACCGCGTCGATATAAGAAACTCTTT. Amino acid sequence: CATWDPPRRYKKLF.

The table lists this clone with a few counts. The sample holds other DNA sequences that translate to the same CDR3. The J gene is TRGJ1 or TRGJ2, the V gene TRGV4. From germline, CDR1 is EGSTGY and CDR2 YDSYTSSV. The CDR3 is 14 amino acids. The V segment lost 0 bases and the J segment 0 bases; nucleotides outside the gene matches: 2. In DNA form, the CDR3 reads TGTGCCACCTGGGATGGGACGAATTATTATAAGAAACTCTTT. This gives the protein CATWDGTNYYKKLF.

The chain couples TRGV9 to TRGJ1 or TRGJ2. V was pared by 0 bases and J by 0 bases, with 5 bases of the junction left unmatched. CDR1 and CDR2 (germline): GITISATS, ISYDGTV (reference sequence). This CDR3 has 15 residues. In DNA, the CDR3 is TGTGCCTTGTGGGAGGTGCAGGTGAATTATTATAAGAAACTCTTT. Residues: CALWEVQVNYYKKLF.

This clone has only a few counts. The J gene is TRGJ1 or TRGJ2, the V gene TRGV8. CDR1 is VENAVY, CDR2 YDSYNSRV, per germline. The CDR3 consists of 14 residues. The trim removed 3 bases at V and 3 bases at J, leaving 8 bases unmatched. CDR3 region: CATWDPSFYYKKLF. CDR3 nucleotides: TGTGCCACCTGGGATCCATCCTTTTATTATAAGAAACTCTTT.

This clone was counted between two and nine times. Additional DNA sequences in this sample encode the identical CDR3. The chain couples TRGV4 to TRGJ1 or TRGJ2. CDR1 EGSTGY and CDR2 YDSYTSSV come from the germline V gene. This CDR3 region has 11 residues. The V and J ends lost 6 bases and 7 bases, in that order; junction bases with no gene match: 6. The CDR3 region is CATWKGYKKLF. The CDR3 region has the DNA TGTGCCACCTGGAAAGGGTATAAGAAACTCTTT.

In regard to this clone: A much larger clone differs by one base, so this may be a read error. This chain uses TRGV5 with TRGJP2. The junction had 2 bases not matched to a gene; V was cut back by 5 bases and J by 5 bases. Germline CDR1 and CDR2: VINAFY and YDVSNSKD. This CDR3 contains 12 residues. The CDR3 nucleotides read TGTGCCACCTGGGGGAGTGATTGGATCAAGACGTTT. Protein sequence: CATWGSDWIKTF.

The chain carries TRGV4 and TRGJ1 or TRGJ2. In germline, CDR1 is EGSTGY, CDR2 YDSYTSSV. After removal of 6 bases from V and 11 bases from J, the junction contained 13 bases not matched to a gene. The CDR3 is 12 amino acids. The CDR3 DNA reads TGTGCCACCTGGAATGCGGGGCCGGAGAAACTCTTT. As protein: CATWNAGPEKLF.

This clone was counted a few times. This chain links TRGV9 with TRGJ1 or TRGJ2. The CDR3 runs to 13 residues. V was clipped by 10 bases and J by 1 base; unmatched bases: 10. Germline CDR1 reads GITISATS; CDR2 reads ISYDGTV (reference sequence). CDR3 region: CAFNSLNYYKKLF. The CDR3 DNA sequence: TGTGCCTTCAACTCACTAAATTATTATAAGAAACTCTTT.

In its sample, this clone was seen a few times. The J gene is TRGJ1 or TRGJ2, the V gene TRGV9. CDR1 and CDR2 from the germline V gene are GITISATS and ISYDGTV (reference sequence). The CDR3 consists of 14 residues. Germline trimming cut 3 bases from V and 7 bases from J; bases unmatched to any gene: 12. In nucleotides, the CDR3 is TGTGCCTTGTGGGAGCCGTATTCCCGCTATAAGAAACTCTTT. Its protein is CALWEPYSRYKKLF.

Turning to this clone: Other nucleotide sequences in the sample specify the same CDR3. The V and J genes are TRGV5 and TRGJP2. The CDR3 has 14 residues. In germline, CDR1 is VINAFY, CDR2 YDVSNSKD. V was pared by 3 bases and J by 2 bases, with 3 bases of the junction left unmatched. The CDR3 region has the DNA TGTGCCACCTGGGACGCGAGTAGTGATTGGATCAAGACGTTT. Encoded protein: CATWDASSDWIKTF.

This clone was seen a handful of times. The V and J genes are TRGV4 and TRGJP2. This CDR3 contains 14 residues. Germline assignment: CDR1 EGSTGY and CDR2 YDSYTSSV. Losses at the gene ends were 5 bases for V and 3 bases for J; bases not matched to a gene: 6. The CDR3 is CATWGRCSDWIKTF. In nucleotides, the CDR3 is TGTGCCACCTGGGGGAGGTGTAGTGATTGGATCAAGACGTTT.

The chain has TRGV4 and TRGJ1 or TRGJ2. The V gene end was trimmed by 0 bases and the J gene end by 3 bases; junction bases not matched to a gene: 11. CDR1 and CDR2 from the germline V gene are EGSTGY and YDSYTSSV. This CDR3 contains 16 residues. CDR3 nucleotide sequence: TGTGCCACCTGGGATGGGCCAGGGGTTTTTTATTATAAGAAACTCTTT. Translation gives CATWDGPGVFYYKKLF.

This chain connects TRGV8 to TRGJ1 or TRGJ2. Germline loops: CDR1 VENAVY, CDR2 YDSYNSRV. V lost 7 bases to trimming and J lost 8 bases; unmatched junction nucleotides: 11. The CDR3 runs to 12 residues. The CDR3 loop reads CATCVLCDKKLF. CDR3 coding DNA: TGTGCCACCTGTGTTTTGTGTGATAAGAAACTCTTT.

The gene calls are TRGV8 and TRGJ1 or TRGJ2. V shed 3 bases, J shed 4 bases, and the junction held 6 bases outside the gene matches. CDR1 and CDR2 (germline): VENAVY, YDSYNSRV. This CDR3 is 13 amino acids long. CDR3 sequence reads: CATWDRYYYKKLF. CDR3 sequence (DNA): TGTGCCACCTGGGATCGTTACTATTATAAGAAACTCTTT.

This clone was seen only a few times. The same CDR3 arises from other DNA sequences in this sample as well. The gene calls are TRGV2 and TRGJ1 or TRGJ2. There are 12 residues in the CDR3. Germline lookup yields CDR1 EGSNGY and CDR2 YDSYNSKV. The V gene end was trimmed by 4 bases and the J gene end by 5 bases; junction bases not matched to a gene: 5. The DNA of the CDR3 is TGTGCCACCTGGGATGGCGATTATAAGAAACTCTTT. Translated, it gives CATWDGDYKKLF.